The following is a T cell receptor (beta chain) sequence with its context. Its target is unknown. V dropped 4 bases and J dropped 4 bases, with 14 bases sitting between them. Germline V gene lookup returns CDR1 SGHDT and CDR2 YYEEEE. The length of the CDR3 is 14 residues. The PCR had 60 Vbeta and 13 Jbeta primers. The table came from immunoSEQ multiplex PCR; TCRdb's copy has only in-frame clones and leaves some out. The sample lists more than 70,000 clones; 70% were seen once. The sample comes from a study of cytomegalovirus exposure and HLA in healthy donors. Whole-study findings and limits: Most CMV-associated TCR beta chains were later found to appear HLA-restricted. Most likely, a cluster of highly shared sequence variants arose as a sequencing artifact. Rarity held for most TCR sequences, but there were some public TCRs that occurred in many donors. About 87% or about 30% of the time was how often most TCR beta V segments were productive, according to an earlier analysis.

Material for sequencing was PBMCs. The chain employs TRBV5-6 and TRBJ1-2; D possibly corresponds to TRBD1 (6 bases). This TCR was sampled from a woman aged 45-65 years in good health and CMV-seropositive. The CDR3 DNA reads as TGTGCCAGCAGCATACCAGGGGTCCCCTATGGCTACACCTTC. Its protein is CASSIPGVPYGYTF.